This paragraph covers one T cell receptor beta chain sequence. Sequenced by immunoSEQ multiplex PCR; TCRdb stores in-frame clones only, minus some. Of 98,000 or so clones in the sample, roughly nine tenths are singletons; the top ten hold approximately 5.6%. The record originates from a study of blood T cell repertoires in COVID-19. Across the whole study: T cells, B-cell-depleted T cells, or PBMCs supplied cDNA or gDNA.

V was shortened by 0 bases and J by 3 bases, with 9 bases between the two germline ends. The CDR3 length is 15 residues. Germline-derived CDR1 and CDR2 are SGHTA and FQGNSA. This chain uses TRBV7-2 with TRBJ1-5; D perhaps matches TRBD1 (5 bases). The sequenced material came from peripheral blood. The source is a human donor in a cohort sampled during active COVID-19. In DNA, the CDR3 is TGTGCCAGCAGCTTAGCTGCAGGGATCAATCAGCCCCAGCATTTT. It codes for CASSLAAGINQPQHF.